One sample yielded the 31 T cell receptor beta chains listed below, sequenced in a study of cytomegalovirus exposure and HLA in healthy donors. PCR involved 60 Vbeta and 13 Jbeta primers. TCRdb keeps only in-frame clones here, not all; method: immunoSEQ multiplex PCR. The repertoire consists of approximately 210,000 clones, with 75% to 90% occurring once and the leading ten covering 1% to 1.5%. The sample taken for sequencing was PBMCs. All receptors come from a man in his thirties or forties in good health and CMV-seronegative.

Of note for this clone: The junction departs from germline at one end; a sequencing error may be responsible. V usage is TRBV18 and J usage is TRBJ2-7; maybe TRBD1 (5 bases). Germline CDR1 reads KGHSH; CDR2 reads LQKENI. The CDR3 has 13 amino acids. The CDR3 sequence is CAGSEGHNYEQYF. Written as DNA, the CDR3 is TGTGCCGGCTCAGAAGGACACAACTACGAGCAGTACTTC.

The V gene is TRBV5-1, the J gene TRBJ1-5; D possibly corresponds to TRBD1 (6 bases). CDR3 length: 15 amino acids. V lost 0 bases and J lost 3, with 10 bases in between. Germline V lookup: CDR1 SGHRS, CDR2 YFSETQ. CDR3 loop: CASSLGGRSNQPQHF. CDR3 sequence (DNA): TGCGCCAGCAGCTTGGGGGGGCGGTCCAATCAGCCCCAGCATTTT.

The rearrangement joins TRBV28 to TRBJ2-2, with 7 nucleotides matching TRBD1. With 7 bases clipped from V and 6 bases from J, the junction kept 11 bases outside the gene matches. This CDR3 is 15 amino acids long. Germline loops: CDR1 MDHEN, CDR2 SYDVKM. This CDR3 reads CASIRTGVGAGELFF. The CDR3 DNA is TGTGCCAGCATACGTACAGGGGTTGGGGCCGGGGAGCTGTTTTTT.

In regard to this clone: This CDR3 is missing its conserved last phenylalanine or tryptophan, likely due to a read error. The DNA is omitted, as the CDR3 cannot be located on it reliably, and the CDR3 follows TCRdb's listing. The chain uses TRBV28 and TRBJ1-6; the tabulated D call, TRBD1, remains unverified against the DNA. With termini counted, the CDR3 has 14 amino acids. Germline assignment: CDR1 MDHEN and CDR2 SYDVKM. CDR3 residues: CASSSSGTGEFMVI.

The chain joins TRBV6-6 to TRBJ2-4; 7 nucleotides line up with TRBD1. Germline CDR1 is MNHNY and CDR2 is SVGAGI (reference sequence). The ends lost 7 bases at V and 9 bases at J; junction bases unmatched: 3. This CDR3 is 11 amino acids long. The CDR3 bases are TGTGCCAGCACCGACAGGGCCATTCAGTACTTC. This sequence encodes CASTDRAIQYF.

A few counts support this clone. The rearrangement links TRBV18 to TRBJ1-5; D gene unclear. V dropped 1 base and J dropped 3 bases, with 7 bases sitting between them. Germline V CDR1 and CDR2: KGHSH, LQKENI. The CDR3 loop spans 14 amino acids. The DNA for the CDR3 is TGTGCCAGCTCACCACGGCGGGACAATCAGCCCCAGCATTTT. This codes for CASSPRRDNQPQHF.

The chain couples TRBV28 to TRBJ2-3, with 8 bases fitting TRBD1. There are 15 residues in the CDR3. Trimming at V came to 5 bases and at J to 2 bases, leaving 6 bases not matched to a gene. Germline V gives CDR1 MDHEN, CDR2 SYDVKM. The CDR3 here is CASSPVDRATDTQYF. As DNA, the CDR3 is TGTGCCAGCAGTCCTGTGGACAGGGCCACAGATACGCAGTATTTT.

The chain carries TRBV4-1 and TRBJ2-1; TRBD1 might be the D (5 bases). The germline CDR1 and CDR2 sequences are MGHRA and YSYEKL. V dropped 0 bases and J dropped 6 bases, with 15 bases sitting between them. The CDR3 contains 16 residues. The CDR3 is CASSQDRTGPGNEQFF. CDR3 nucleotides: TGCGCCAGCAGCCAAGATAGAACAGGCCCCGGCAATGAGCAGTTCTTC.

The rearrangement joins TRBV19 to TRBJ2-7; perhaps TRBD2 as D (5 bases). The CDR3 has 16 residues. Trimming took off 3 bases at V and 0 bases at J, with 15 bases between the two ends. Germline values: CDR1 LNHDA, CDR2 SQIVND (reference sequence). The DNA for the CDR3 is TGTGCCAGTAGTATTACGGGATACACGGACTCCTACGAGCAGTACTTC. It is translated as CASSITGYTDSYEQYF. The entire variable domain, with the rest obtained from reference TRBV19 and TRBJ2-7, is as follows: DGGITQSPKYLFRKEGQNVTLSCEQNLNHDAMYWYRQDPGQGLRLIYYSQIVNDFQKGDIAEGYSVSREKKESFPLTVTSAQKNPTAFYLCASSITGYTDSYEQYFGPGTRLTVT.

The chain has TRBV28 and TRBJ1-2; TRBD1 matches 10 bases. In germline, CDR1 is MDHEN, CDR2 SYDVKM. V was pared by 5 bases and J by 7 bases, with 7 bases of the junction left unmatched. This CDR3 has 14 amino acids. The CDR3 reads CASSPGTGEGGYTF. The CDR3, as DNA: TGTGCCAGCAGTCCCGGGACAGGGGAGGGTGGCTACACCTTC.

The rearrangement uses TRBV30 and TRBJ2-5; D unresolved. Germline V gives CDR1 GTSNPN, CDR2 SVGIG (reference sequence). CDR3 length equals 14 residues. V lost 2 bases and J lost 1, with 11 bases in between. CDR3: CAWSTTRGQETQYF. DNA of the CDR3: TGTGCCTGGAGTACGACGCGCGGCCAAGAGACCCAGTACTTC.

V gene TRBV7-2 combines with J gene TRBJ1-5; D may be TRBD1 (5 bases). Per the germline V gene, CDR1 is SGHTA and CDR2 is FQGNSA. V lost 5 bases to trimming and J lost 6 bases, with 17 bases between them. The CDR3 extends over 15 amino acids. The CDR3 reads CASSPSRQSGQPQHF. The DNA of the CDR3 is TGTGCCAGCAGCCCCAGTAGACAGTCGGGTCAGCCCCAGCATTTT.

This chain uses TRBV5-1 with TRBJ2-2; 7 nucleotides match TRBD1. V trimming: 1 base; J trimming: 2 bases; junction bases outside the gene matches: 8. The CDR3 loop spans 17 amino acids. The germline CDR1 and CDR2 sequences are SGHRS and YFSETQ. The CDR3 protein is CASSLPWTGTNTGELFF. For the CDR3, the DNA is TGCGCCAGCAGCTTGCCGTGGACAGGCACCAACACCGGGGAGCTGTTTTTT.

The J gene is TRBJ2-1, the V gene TRBV6-5, with TRBD2 matching 11 bases. CDR1 is MNHEY and CDR2 is SVGAGI in the germline V gene. The CDR3 is 15 residues long. The ends lost 4 bases at V and 6 bases at J; junction bases unmatched: 5. As DNA, the CDR3 is TGTGCCAGCAGTTTTCCCGGGACTAGCGGCAATGAGCAGTTCTTC. It yields the protein CASSFPGTSGNEQFF.

The chain couples TRBV6-1 to TRBJ1-6; 7 positions agree with TRBD1. The CDR3 has 15 residues. Germline V gene lookup returns CDR1 MNHNS and CDR2 SASEGT. V was pared by 3 bases and J by 6 bases, with 5 bases of the junction left unmatched. CDR3 sequence: CASSEEGAPNSPLHF. CDR3 coding DNA: TGTGCCAGCAGTGAGGAGGGGGCCCCTAATTCACCCCTCCACTTT.

V and J are TRBV19 and TRBJ2-3; 9 bases are shared with TRBD1. V was clipped by 6 bases and J by 0 bases; unmatched bases: 4. CDR3 length: 15 residues. Germline V lookup: CDR1 LNHDA, CDR2 SQIVND (reference sequence). CDR3 protein: CASRHRGLSTDTQYF. The CDR3 nucleotides read TGTGCCAGTAGACACAGGGGGCTGAGCACAGATACGCAGTATTTT.

The J gene is TRBJ2-7, the V gene TRBV29-1; D may be TRBD2 (7 bases). Germline assignment: CDR1 SQVTM and CDR2 ANQGSEA. V was pared by 7 bases and J by 7 bases, with 20 bases between. This CDR3 contains 13 residues. CDR3 sequence (DNA): TGCAGCGCCGAGGGGGGGGGAGAGCGTGAGCAGTACTTC. This codes for CSAEGGGEREQYF.

The rearrangement joins TRBV7-2 to TRBJ2-7; TRBD2 is a possible D gene (7 bases). The ends were cut back, 5 bases at V and 2 bases at J, with 16 bases in the middle. CDR3 length equals 15 residues. Germline V gives CDR1 SGHTA, CDR2 FQGNSA. Here the CDR3 DNA reads TGTGCCAGCAGCCAAGGGGGGGGTGAGGCCTACGAGCAGTACTTC. This translates into CASSQGGGEAYEQYF.

The gene calls are TRBV27 and TRBJ1-6, with TRBD1 as a possible D gene (6 bases). V shed 5 bases and J shed 7 bases, with 15 bases lying between them. Germline V gene sequence: CDR1 MNHEY, CDR2 SMNVEV (reference sequence). CDR3 size: 15 residues. The DNA for the CDR3 is TGTGCCAGCAGTGCTCAGGGGAGTAGGAATTCACCCCTCCACTTT. Its protein is CASSAQGSRNSPLHF.

The rearrangement links TRBV5-1 to TRBJ2-1; possibly TRBD1 for D (5 bases). The germline V gene has CDR1 SGHRS and CDR2 YFSETQ. The V end was cut by 0 bases, the J end by 4 bases, with 8 bases between. There are 14 residues in the CDR3. CDR3 DNA: TGCGCCAGCAGCTTGGAAGGGGTATACAATGAGCAGTTCTTC. It encodes CASSLEGVYNEQFF. Together with reference TRBV5-1 and TRBJ2-1, the CDR3 gives the full variable domain: KAGVTQTPRYLIKTRGQQVTLSCSPISGHRSVSWYQQTPGQGLQFLFEYFSETQRNKGNFPGRFSGRQFSNSRSEMNVSTLELGDSALYLCASSLEGVYNEQFFGPGTRLTVL.

The chain is built from TRBV6-5 and TRBJ1-1, with D perhaps matching TRBD1 (6 bases). The CDR3 is 13 residues long. V lost 2 bases, J lost 8 bases, and 12 bases lay in between. Germline V lookup: CDR1 MNHEY, CDR2 SVGAGI. CDR3 sequence: CASSYATGTEAFF. The CDR3 region has the DNA TGTGCCAGCAGTTACGCGACCGGGACAGAAGCTTTCTTT.

V usage is TRBV30 and J usage is TRBJ1-2, with D hard to call. Germline values: CDR1 GTSNPN, CDR2 SVGIG (reference sequence). With 2 bases removed from V and 2 bases from J, the gap between germline ends came to 9 bases. CDR3 length equals 13 residues. CDR3 residues: CAWSLSRNYGYTF. The CDR3 nucleotides read TGTGCCTGGAGTTTAAGCAGGAACTATGGCTACACCTTC. Drawing the rest from reference TRBV30 and TRBJ1-2, the complete variable domain is SQTIHQWPATLVQPVGSPLSLECTVEGTSNPNLYWYRQAAGRGLQLLFYSVGIGQISSEVPQNLSASRPQDRQFILSSKKLLLSDSGFYLCAWSLSRNYGYTFGSGTRLTVV.

The J gene is TRBJ2-7, the V gene TRBV6-5; D is ambiguous. Trimming removed 10 bases from V and 5 bases from J, with 21 bases in between. The CDR3 is 14 amino acids. Germline loops: CDR1 MNHEY, CDR2 SVGAGI. The CDR3 nucleotides read TGTGCCACCCGGCGAGACATGCCAGGAAACGAGCAGTACTTC. It specifies CATRRDMPGNEQYF.

The rearrangement joins TRBV27 to TRBJ1-1; the D is unclear. Germline CDR1 MNHEY, CDR2 SMNVEV (reference sequence). The CDR3 sequence is 17 residues long. The ends were cut back, 5 bases at V and 2 bases at J, with 21 bases in the middle. CDR3 coding DNA: TGTGCCAGCAGTCCCACGCCGCTAGCACTCCTAAACACTGAAGCTTTCTTT. The encoded protein is CASSPTPLALLNTEAFF.

The V and J genes are TRBV4-1 and TRBJ1-2; D is possibly TRBD1 (6 bases). CDR3 size: 15 residues. Deletions cut 5 bases from V and 3 bases from J, with 16 bases between. The germline gives CDR1 MGHRA, CDR2 YSYEKL. The CDR3 region is CASSNGQIWDYGYTF. The CDR3 coding sequence is TGCGCCAGCAGCAACGGACAGATCTGGGACTATGGCTACACCTTC.

A note on this clone: An end of the junction differs from the germline gene, which may be a read error. This rearrangement joins TRBV27 to TRBJ1-2; D uncertain. This CDR3 has 15 residues. Germline-derived CDR1 and CDR2 are MNHEY and SMNVEV (reference sequence). This CDR3 is CVSSPTIAGIHGYTF. CDR3 sequence (DNA): TGTGTCAGCAGTCCTACAATCGCGGGAATCCATGGCTACACCTTC.

The CDR3 sequence: CASSGRTGSYGYTF. CDR3 DNA sequence: TGTGCCAGCAGTGGCAGGACAGGCTCTTATGGCTACACCTTC. The J gene is TRBJ1-2, the V gene TRBV6-5; the match to TRBD1 covers 7 bases. With V trimmed by 5 bases and J by 5 bases, 8 bases remained unmatched. Germline CDR1 and CDR2: MNHEY and SVGAGI. This CDR3 spans 14 amino acids.

V and J are TRBV18 and TRBJ2-3, with 7 bases aligning to TRBD2. The germline V gene has CDR1 KGHSH and CDR2 LQKENI. The V and J ends lost 3 bases and 0 bases, in that order; junction bases with no gene match: 9. The CDR3 consists of 17 residues. Here the CDR3 reads CASSPYERGWSTDTQYF. The CDR3 nucleotides read TGTGCCAGCTCACCGTACGAGCGGGGTTGGAGCACAGATACGCAGTATTTT.

The chain uses TRBV6-5 and TRBJ2-2, with 9 nucleotides matching TRBD2. Germline V gene data show CDR1 as MNHEY and CDR2 as SVGAGI. The CDR3 is 15 residues long. V dropped 5 bases and J dropped 1; count of bases not matched to a gene: 2. Here the CDR3 DNA reads TGTGCCAGCAGTCCGACTAGCGGGAACACCGGGGAGCTGTTTTTT. Translating gives CASSPTSGNTGELFF.

This clone showed up just a few times. V is TRBV6-4 and J is TRBJ2-2, with 11 positions matching TRBD2. Germline trimming cut 2 bases from V and 4 bases from J; bases unmatched to any gene: 0. In germline, CDR1 is MRHNA, CDR2 SNTAGT. This CDR3 has 15 amino acids. CDR3 amino acids: CASSDTSGSTGELFF. Here the CDR3 DNA reads TGTGCCAGCAGTGACACTAGCGGGAGCACCGGGGAGCTGTTTTTT.

The chain employs TRBV4-1 and TRBJ2-1; 7 bases fit TRBD2. The CDR3 has 18 amino acids. V was clipped by 1 base and J by 7 bases; unmatched bases: 16. The germline V gene has CDR1 MGHRA and CDR2 YSYEKL. CDR3 nucleotide sequence: TGCGCCAGCAGCCAAGGGCTTATCGGGAGGCCGGGGTTAAATGAGCAGTTCTTC. Amino acids: CASSQGLIGRPGLNEQFF.